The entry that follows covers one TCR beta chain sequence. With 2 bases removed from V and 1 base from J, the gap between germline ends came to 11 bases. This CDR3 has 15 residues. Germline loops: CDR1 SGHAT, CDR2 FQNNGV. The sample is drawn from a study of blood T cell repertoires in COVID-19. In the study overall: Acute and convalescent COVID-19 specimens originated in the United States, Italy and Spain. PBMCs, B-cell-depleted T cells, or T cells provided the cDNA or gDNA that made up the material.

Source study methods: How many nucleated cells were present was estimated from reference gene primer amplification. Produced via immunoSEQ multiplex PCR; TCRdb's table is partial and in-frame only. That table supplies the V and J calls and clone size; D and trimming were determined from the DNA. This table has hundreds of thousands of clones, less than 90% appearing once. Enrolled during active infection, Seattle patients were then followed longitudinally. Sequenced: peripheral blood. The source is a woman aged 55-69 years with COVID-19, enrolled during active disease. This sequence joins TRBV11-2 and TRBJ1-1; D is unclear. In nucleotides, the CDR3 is TGTGCCAGCAGCTTAAGTGGAAACAGGAACACTGAAGCTTTCTTT. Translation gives CASSLSGNRNTEAFF.